This T cell receptor beta chain was profiled in a study of cytomegalovirus exposure and HLA in healthy donors. Study-wide results and caveats: The study carried out a later analysis of TCR beta sequences. It associated 16,951 of them with specific HLA alleles at a false discovery rate of 0.05. Association of a missense DCLRE1C variant with TCR beta V- and J-gene trimming was reported in a later analysis. Researchers reported that a few CMV-associated chains were confirmed in vitro as CMV antigen-specific.

The primer mix had 60 Vbeta and 13 Jbeta primers. Produced via immunoSEQ multiplex PCR; TCRdb's table is partial and in-frame only. Found here are 50,000 to 80,000 clones, around four fifths of them singletons; the top ten hold approximately 4.7%. Regarding this clone: Its antigen is still unknown.

The germline gives CDR1 GTSNPN, CDR2 SVGIG (reference sequence). This CDR3 contains 14 residues. The receptor was derived from a male donor in good health and CMV-seropositive. The sample taken for sequencing was PBMCs. V and J are TRBV30 and TRBJ2-2; TRBD2 aligns across 8 bases. CDR3 bases: TGTGCTGCGAAAGGACTAGCAAATACCGGGGAGCTGTTTTTT. This sequence encodes CAAKGLANTGELFF.